This T cell receptor (beta chain) was recorded in a study of CD8+ T cells in alopecia areata. Study context: After 6 to 18 months of tofacitinib, follow-up continued 6 months off drug.

CDR1 is ENHRY, CDR2 SYGVKD, per germline. V trimming: 8 bases; J trimming: 2 bases; junction bases outside the gene matches: 7. This CDR3 has 16 residues. Indicated treatment: oral pan-JAK inhibitor, 5-10 mg twice daily. Sorting of PBMCs yielded the CD4+ and CD8+ T cells. It was cDNA, reverse transcribed from extracted RNA, that served as the sequencing template. The method was immunoSEQ multiplex PCR; TCRdb's version includes in-frame clones alone and lacks a portion of them. The table records under 200,000 clones, roughly 65% of them present only once. The V call is TRBV10-3, the J call TRBJ2-3; 13 bases agree with TRBD2. The source material was CD4+ T cells sorted from blood, sampled at week 4, from a patient treated with tofacitinib. The receptor's source is a human donor with alopecia areata. This CDR3 is CAIGSGTSGNTDTQYF. The DNA of the CDR3 is TGTGCCATCGGCTCCGGGACTAGCGGGAACACAGATACGCAGTATTTT.